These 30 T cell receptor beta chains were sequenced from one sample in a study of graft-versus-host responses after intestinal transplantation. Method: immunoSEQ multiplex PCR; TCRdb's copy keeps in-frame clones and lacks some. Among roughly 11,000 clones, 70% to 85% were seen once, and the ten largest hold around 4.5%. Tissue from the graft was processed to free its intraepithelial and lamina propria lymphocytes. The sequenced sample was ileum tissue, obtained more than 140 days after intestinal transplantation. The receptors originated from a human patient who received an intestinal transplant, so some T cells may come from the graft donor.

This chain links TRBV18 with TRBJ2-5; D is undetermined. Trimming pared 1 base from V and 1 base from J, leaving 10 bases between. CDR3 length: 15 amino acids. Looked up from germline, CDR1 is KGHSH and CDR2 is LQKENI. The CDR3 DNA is TGTGCCAGCTCACCACAATTGCAGTCCCAAGAGACCCAGTACTTC. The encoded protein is CASSPQLQSQETQYF.

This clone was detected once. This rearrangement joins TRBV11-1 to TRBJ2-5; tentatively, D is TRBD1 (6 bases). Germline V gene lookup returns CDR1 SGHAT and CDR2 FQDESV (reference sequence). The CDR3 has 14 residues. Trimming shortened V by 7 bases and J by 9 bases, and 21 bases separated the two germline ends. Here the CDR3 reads CASNNQGPGTAQYF. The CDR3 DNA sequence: TGTGCCAGCAACAACCAGGGGCCCGGGACGGCCCAGTACTTC.

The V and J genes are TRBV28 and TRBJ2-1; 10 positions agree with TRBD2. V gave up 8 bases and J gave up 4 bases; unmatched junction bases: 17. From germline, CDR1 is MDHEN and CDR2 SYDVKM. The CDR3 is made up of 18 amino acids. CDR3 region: CASGDGTNGLAVYNEQFF. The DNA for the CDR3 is TGTGCCAGCGGAGATGGTACTAATGGACTAGCGGTTTACAATGAGCAGTTCTTC.

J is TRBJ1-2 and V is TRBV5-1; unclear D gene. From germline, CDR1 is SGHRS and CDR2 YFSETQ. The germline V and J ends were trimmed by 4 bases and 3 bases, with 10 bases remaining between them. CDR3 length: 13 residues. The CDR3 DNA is TGCGCCAGCAGCCGACTCACCGACTATGGCTACACCTTC. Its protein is CASSRLTDYGYTF.

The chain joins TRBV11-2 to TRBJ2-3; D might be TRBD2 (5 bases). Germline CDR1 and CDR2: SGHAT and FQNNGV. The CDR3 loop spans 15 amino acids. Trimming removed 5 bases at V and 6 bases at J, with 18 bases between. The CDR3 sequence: CASSPLGAWRDTQYF. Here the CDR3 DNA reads TGTGCCAGCAGCCCACTAGGAGCGTGGCGTGATACGCAGTATTTT.

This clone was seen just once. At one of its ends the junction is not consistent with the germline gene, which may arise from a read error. CDR3 bases: TGTGCCAGCAGCTCCTACCATGGAGACACCATATATTTT. Protein product: CASSSYHGDTIYF. The rearrangement joins TRBV11-3 to TRBJ1-3; no clear D. This CDR3 region has 13 residues. Germline V lookup: CDR1 SGHNT, CDR2 YENEEA.

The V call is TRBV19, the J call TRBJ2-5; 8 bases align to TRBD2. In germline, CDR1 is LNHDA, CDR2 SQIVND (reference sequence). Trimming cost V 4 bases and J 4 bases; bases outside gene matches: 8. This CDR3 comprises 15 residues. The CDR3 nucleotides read TGTGCCAGTAGTAAGAGGATAGCGGGATTAGAGACCCAGTACTTC. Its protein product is CASSKRIAGLETQYF.

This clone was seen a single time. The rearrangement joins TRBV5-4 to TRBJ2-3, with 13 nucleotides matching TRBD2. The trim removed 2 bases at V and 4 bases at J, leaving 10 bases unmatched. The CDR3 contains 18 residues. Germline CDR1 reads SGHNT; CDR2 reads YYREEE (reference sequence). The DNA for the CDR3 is TGTGCCAGCAGCTTAACTAGCGGGGGGGCCACGCGGGCAGATACGCAGTATTTT. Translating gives CASSLTSGGATRADTQYF.

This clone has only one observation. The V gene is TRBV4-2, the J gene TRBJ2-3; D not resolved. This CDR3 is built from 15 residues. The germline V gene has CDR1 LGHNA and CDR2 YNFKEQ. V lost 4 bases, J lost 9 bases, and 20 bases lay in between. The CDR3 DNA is TGTGCCAGCAGCCCACCTCCATTTCTGGTGGAGACGCAGTATTTT. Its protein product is CASSPPPFLVETQYF.

The CDR3 loop is CASSWTIGGAEETQYF. In DNA, the CDR3 is TGCGCCAGCAGCTGGACTATCGGGGGGGCCGAGGAGACCCAGTACTTC. The V and J genes are TRBV5-1 and TRBJ2-5, with 8 bases that match TRBD2. The CDR3 totals 16 residues. Germline CDR1 and CDR2: SGHRS and YFSETQ. Germline trimming cut 3 bases from V and 5 bases from J; bases unmatched to any gene: 12.

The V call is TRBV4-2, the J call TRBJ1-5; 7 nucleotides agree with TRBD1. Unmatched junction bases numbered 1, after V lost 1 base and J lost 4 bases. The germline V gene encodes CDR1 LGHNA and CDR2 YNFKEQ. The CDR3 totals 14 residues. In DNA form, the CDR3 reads TGTGCCAGCAGCCAAGGACAGGGTAATCAGCCCCAGCATTTT. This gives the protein CASSQGQGNQPQHF.

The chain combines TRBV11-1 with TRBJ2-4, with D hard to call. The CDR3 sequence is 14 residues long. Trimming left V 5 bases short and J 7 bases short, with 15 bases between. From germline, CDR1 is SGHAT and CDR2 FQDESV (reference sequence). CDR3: CASSADVAGNIQYF. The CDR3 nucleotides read TGTGCCAGCAGCGCAGACGTCGCCGGGAACATTCAGTACTTC.

Here the CDR3 DNA reads TGTGCCAGCTCCGAAGGGGAAAGGGGGTACACCTTC. Amino acid sequence: CASSEGERGYTF. V and J are TRBV18 and TRBJ1-2; D may be TRBD1 (6 bases). The germline CDR1 and CDR2 sequences are KGHSH and LQKENI. Trimming cost V 6 bases and J 11 bases, with 16 bases left between them. The CDR3 is 12 amino acids.

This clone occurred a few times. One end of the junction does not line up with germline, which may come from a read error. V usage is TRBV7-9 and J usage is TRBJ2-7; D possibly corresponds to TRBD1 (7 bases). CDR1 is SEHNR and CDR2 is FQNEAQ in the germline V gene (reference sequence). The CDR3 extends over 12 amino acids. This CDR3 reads CASSPGGTERDF. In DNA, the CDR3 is TGTGCCAGCAGCCCAGGGGGGACGGAGCGGGACTTC. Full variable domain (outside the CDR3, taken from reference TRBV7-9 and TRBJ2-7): DTGVSQNPRHKITKRGQNVTFRCDPISEHNRLYWYRQTLGQGPEFLTYFQNEAQLEKSRLLSDRFSAERPKGSFSTLEIQRTEQGDSAMYLCASSPGGTERDFGPGTRLTVT.

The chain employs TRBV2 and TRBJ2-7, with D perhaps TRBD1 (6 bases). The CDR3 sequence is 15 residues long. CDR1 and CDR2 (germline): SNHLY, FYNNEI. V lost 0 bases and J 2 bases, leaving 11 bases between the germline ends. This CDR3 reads CASSEARGHPYEQYF. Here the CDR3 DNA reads TGTGCCAGCAGTGAAGCCCGGGGACACCCCTACGAGCAGTACTTC.

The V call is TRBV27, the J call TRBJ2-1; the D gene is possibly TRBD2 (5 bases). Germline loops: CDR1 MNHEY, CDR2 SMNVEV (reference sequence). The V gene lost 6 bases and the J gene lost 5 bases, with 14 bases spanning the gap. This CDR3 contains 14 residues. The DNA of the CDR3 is TGTGCCAGCAGCTTAGTTAGCGCACACAATGAGCAGTTCTTC. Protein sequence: CASSLVSAHNEQFF.

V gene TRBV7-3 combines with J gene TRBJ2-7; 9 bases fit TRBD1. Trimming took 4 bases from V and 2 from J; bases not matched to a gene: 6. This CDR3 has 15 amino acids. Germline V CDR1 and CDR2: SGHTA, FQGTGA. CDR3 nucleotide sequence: TGTGCCAGCAGCTCATACCGGGACAGGGCCTACGAGCAGTACTTC. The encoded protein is CASSSYRDRAYEQYF.

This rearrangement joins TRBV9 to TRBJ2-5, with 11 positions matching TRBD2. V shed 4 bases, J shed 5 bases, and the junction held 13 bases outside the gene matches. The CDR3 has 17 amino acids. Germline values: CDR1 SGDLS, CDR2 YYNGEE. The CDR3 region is CASSLGTSGGSWETQYF. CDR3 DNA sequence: TGTGCCAGCAGCCTAGGCACTAGCGGGGGCAGTTGGGAGACCCAGTACTTC.

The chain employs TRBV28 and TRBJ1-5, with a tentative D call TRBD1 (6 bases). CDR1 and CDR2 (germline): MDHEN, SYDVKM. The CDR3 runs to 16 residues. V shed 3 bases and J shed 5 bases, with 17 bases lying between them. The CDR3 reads CASSFGRGLGDQPQHF. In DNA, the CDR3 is TGTGCCAGCAGTTTCGGCAGGGGATTGGGGGATCAGCCCCAGCATTTT.

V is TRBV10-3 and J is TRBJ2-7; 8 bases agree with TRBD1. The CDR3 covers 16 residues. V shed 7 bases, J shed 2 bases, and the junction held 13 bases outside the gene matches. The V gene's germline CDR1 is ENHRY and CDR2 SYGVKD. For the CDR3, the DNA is TGTGCCATCAATGACCCGACAGGGGTGACCACCTACGAGCAGTACTTC. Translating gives CAINDPTGVTTYEQYF.

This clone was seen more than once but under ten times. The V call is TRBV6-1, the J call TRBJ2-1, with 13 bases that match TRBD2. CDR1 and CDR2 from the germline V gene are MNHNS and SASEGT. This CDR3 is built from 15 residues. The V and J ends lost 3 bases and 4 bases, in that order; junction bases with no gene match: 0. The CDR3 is CASSETSGGYNEQFF. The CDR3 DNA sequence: TGTGCCAGCAGTGAGACTAGCGGGGGGTACAATGAGCAGTTCTTC.

The CDR3 sequence: CAWSVYSQRGGEQYF. The DNA of the CDR3 is TGTGCCTGGAGTGTTTATTCCCAGCGAGGCGGGGAGCAGTACTTC. The V gene is TRBV30, the J gene TRBJ2-7, with D possibly TRBD2 on 5 matching bases. The CDR3 covers 15 residues. In germline, CDR1 is GTSNPN, CDR2 SVGIG (reference sequence). V gave up 0 bases and J gave up 7 bases, with 19 bases separating them.

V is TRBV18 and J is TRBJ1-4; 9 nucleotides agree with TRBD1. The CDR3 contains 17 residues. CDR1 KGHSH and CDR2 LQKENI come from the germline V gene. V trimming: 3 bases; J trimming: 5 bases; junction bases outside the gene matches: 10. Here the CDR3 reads CASSPSPTGTGNEKLFF. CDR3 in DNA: TGTGCCAGCTCACCGAGCCCTACCGGGACAGGGAATGAAAAACTGTTTTTT.

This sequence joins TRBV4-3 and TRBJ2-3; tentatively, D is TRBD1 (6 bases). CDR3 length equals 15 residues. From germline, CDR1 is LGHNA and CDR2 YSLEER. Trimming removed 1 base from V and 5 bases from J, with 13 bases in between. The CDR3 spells CASSQARGFGDTQYF. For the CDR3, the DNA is TGCGCCAGCAGCCAAGCAAGGGGGTTTGGAGATACGCAGTATTTT.

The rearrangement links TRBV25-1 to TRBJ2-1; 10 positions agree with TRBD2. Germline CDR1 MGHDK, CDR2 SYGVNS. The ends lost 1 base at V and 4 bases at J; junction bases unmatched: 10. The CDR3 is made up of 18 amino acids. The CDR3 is CASSESEFSSGGYNEQFF. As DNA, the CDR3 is TGTGCCAGCAGTGAATCCGAGTTCTCTAGCGGGGGATACAATGAGCAGTTCTTC.

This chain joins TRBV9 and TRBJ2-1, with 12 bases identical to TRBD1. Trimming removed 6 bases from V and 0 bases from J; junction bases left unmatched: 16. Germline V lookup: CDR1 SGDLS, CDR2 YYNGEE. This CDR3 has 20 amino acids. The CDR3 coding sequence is TGTGCCAGCAATACCCCGGACGGGACAGGGGGCGTCGGCTCCTACAATGAGCAGTTCTTC. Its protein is CASNTPDGTGGVGSYNEQFF.

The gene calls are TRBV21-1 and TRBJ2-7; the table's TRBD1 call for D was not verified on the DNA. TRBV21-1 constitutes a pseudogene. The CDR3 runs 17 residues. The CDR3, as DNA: TGTGCCAGCAGCAAAGAGAGTTCGGGACAGGAGGTCTACGAGCAGTACTTC. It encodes CASSKESSGQEVYEQYF.

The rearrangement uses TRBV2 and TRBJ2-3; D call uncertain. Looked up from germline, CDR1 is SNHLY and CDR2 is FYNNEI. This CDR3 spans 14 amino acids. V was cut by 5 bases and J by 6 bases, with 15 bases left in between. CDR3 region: CASSCFRLLDTQYF. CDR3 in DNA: TGTGCCAGCAGTTGTTTTAGACTTCTGGATACGCAGTATTTT.

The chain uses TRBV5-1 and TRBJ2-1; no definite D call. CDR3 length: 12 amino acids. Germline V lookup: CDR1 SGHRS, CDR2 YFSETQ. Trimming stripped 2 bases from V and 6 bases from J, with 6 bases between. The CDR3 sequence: CASSFSGNEQFF. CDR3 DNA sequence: TGCGCCAGCAGCTTTTCGGGCAATGAGCAGTTCTTC. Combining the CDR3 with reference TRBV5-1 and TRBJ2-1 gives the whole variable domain KAGVTQTPRYLIKTRGQQVTLSCSPISGHRSVSWYQQTPGQGLQFLFEYFSETQRNKGNFPGRFSGRQFSNSRSEMNVSTLELGDSALYLCASSFSGNEQFFGPGTRLTVL.

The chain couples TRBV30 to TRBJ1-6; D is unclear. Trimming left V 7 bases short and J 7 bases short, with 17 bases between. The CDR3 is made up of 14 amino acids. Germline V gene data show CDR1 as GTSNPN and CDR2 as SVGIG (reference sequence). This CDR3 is CASLAGPGNSPLHF. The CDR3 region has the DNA TGTGCCTCCCTGGCCGGGCCGGGGAATTCACCCCTCCACTTT. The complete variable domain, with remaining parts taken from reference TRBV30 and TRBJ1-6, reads SQTIHQWPATLVQPVGSPLSLECTVEGTSNPNLYWYRQAAGRGLQLLFYSVGIGQISSEVPQNLSASRPQDRQFILSSKKLLLSDSGFYLCASLAGPGNSPLHFGNGTRLTVT.